The entry below gives a single T cell receptor (beta chain) sequence along with its context. The CDR3 is 14 residues long. The V segment lost 6 bases and the J segment 2 bases; nucleotides outside the gene matches: 4. The germline CDR1 and CDR2 sequences are MNHEY and SMNVEV (reference sequence). Only in-frame clones appear in the TCRdb table, and some are missing; sequencing was by immunoSEQ multiplex PCR. In the table there are around 150,000 clones, approximately 82% of which are singletons. This specimen comes from a study of cytomegalovirus exposure and HLA in healthy donors. What was sequenced was PBMCs. The chain joins TRBV27 to TRBJ1-5; 7 nucleotides agree with TRBD1. The receptor was isolated from a man aged 30 to 45 in good health and CMV-seropositive. The CDR3 coding sequence is TGTGCCAGCAGCCTTGACAGGGGCAATCAGCCCCAGCATTTT. Amino acids: CASSLDRGNQPQHF.